A selection of T cell receptor beta chains follows, all from one sample in a study of blood T cell repertoires in COVID-19. Some clones are missing from TCRdb's copy, which holds only in-frame ones; the method was immunoSEQ multiplex PCR. Of over 150,000 clones detected, under 85% appear once; the ten largest clones hold roughly 7%. The sequenced sample was peripheral blood. These receptors were taken from a human donor in a cohort sampled during active COVID-19. The CDR3 runs from the conserved cysteine through the conserved F or W. A D gene is named only where the DNA matches it firmly. Size tells how often a clone was seen (once, few, many) or the class of an expanded clone, and some rows leave it out.

abundance	v_gene	j_gene	d_gene	CDR3nt	CDR3aa
-	TRBV15	TRBJ1-4	TRBD1	TGTGCCACCAGCAGAGACAGGGGGCATGAAAAACTGTTTTTT	CATSRDRGHEKLFF
-	TRBV19	TRBJ1-6	-	TGTGCCAGTAGGCCAGGGGCCCCAAATTCACCCCTCCACTTT	CASRPGAPNSPLHF
-	TRBV5-1	TRBJ2-1	TRBD2	TGCGCCAGCAGCTTGGGACTAGCGGGGGACCTAGATGAGCAGTTCTTC	CASSLGLAGDLDEQFF
few	TRBV2	TRBJ1-5	-	TGTGCCAGCAGTTTAGCCCGAAGGGAGTCCCAGCATTTT	CASSLARRESQHF
-	TRBV13	TRBJ1-1	-	TGTGCCAGCAGCGCATTTCGGACAGAGAACACTGAAGCTTTCTTT	CASSAFRTENTEAFF
-	TRBV6-5	TRBJ1-2	TRBD1	TGTGCCAGCAGTTTAGACACAGGGGCGGGCTATGGCTACACCTTC	CASSLDTGAGYGYTF
few	TRBV18	TRBJ1-5	-	TGTGCCAGCTCACCATTTCAGGCGCCTCAGCCCCAGCATTTT	CASSPFQAPQPQHF
-	TRBV15	TRBJ2-5	TRBD1	TGTGCCACCAGCGGGACAGGAGGAGAGACCCAGTACTTC	CATSGTGGETQYF
-	TRBV4-1	TRBJ2-3	TRBD1	TGCGCCAGCAGCCAACTGCCGGGACAGGGAAACACAGATACGCAGTATTTT	CASSQLPGQGNTDTQYF
-	TRBV12-5	TRBJ1-1	TRBD1	TGTGCTAGTGGTTTGTTGGTCGAAAGAGGGGGCAAGGAAGCTTTCTTT	CASGLLVERGGKEAFF
-	TRBV2	TRBJ2-7	TRBD2	TGTGCCAGCAACCCGGGACTAGCGGTTTACGAGCAGTACTTC	CASNPGLAVYEQYF
-	TRBV15	TRBJ2-3	-	TGTGCCACCAGCCTATCCTGGCGGACAGATACGCAGTATTTT	CATSLSWRTDTQYF
-	TRBV7-3	TRBJ2-7	-	TGTGCCGGCCGGGGGAACTGCTACGAGCAGTACTTC	CAGRGNCYEQYF
once	TRBV6-5	TRBJ1-2	TRBD1	TGTGCCAGCAGTTACTCAGGGACAGTCTATGGCTACACCTTC	CASSYSGTVYGYTF
few	TRBV3-1/TRBV3-2	TRBJ2-7	-	TGTGCCAGCAGCCAAGATCCGGGGGACCACGAGCAGTACTTC	CASSQDPGDHEQYF
-	TRBV7-9	TRBJ2-3	TRBD2	TGTGCCAGCAGCCCGTCGGGGGGAAGCACAGATACGCAGTATTTT	CASSPSGGSTDTQYF
once	TRBV7-3	TRBJ1-1	TRBD1	TGTGCCAGCAGCCAGGGACAGGGCACTGAAGCTTTCTTT	CASSQGQGTEAFF
-	TRBV5-5	TRBJ2-3	-	TGTGCCAGCAGCTTGGCGGGGGATACGCAGTATTTT	CASSLAGDTQYF
-	TRBV5-1	TRBJ1-1	TRBD1	TGCGCCAGCAGCTTGACTGGGACAGGGGGCAATACTGAAGCTTTCTTT	CASSLTGTGGNTEAFF
once	TRBV5-4	TRBJ2-7	-	TGTGCCAGCAGCTCCCCAGACAGGACCTACGAGCAGTACTTC	CASSSPDRTYEQYF
-	TRBV18	TRBJ1-1	TRBD1	TGTGCCAGCTCCCCTCTAGGACAGGCGGGCACTGAAGCTTTCTTT	CASSPLGQAGTEAFF
few	TRBV3-1/TRBV3-2	TRBJ2-7	-	TGTGCCAGCAGCCAAGACAGTTTCTCCTACGAGCAGTACTTC	CASSQDSFSYEQYF
-	TRBV27	TRBJ1-1	TRBD1	TGTGCCAGCAGTGGGGACAGGGGGTTCACTGAAGCTTTCTTT	CASSGDRGFTEAFF
-	TRBV6-6	TRBJ1-1	-	TGTGCCAGCAGCCGAACAGGGACGTGGGGCACTGAAGCTTTCTTT	CASSRTGTWGTEAFF
-	TRBV9	TRBJ1-2	-	TGTGCCAGCAGCGCCCCCGATGGCTACACCTTC	CASSAPDGYTF
-	TRBV18	TRBJ2-1	TRBD1	TGTGCCAGCTCACCGGACAGGGACAATGAGCAGTTCTTC	CASSPDRDNEQFF
-	TRBV19	TRBJ1-2	TRBD1	TGTGCCAGTAGTGTGACAGGGGCGTCCAACTATGGCTACACCTTC	CASSVTGASNYGYTF
-	TRBV5-5	TRBJ2-7	-	TGTGCCAGCAGCTTACAGGCCGCTTACGAGCAGTACTTC	CASSLQAAYEQYF
-	TRBV6-1	TRBJ2-1	-	TGTGCCAGCAGTGAGAGGGAGCGCAATGAGCAGTTCTTC	CASSERERNEQFF
-	TRBV7-6	TRBJ1-1	-	TGTGCCAGCAGCCCCCACCGGTCGGGGAAAACTGAAGCTTTCTTT	CASSPHRSGKTEAFF
-	TRBV7-9	TRBJ1-4	TRBD1	TGTGCCAGCAGCCCAGACGGACAGGCGAATGAAAAACTGTTTTTT	CASSPDGQANEKLFF
-	TRBV13	TRBJ2-7	TRBD1	TGTGCCAGCAGCTTAGGGAGGACAGGTTTTGGCCACGAGCAGTACTTC	CASSLGRTGFGHEQYF